What follows is one T cell receptor beta chain and its context. As handled by the study authors: Counts of nucleated cells, estimated from reference gene primer amplification, were obtained. The method was immunoSEQ multiplex PCR; TCRdb's version includes in-frame clones alone and lacks a portion of them. D and trimming come from the DNA, and the V and J calls and clone size come from that table. The profile shows about 290,000 clones, about 89% of them singletons. The entry originates in a study of blood T cell repertoires in COVID-19. Symptom resolution, clearance, or two negative PCRs marked donors in Cohort 3 as recovered. Germline values: CDR1 SNHLY, CDR2 FYNNEI. The CDR3 consists of 16 residues. Losses at the gene ends were 1 base for V and 5 bases for J; bases not matched to a gene: 7.

This TCR was recovered from a middle-aged woman who had recovered from COVID-19. Sequencing was performed on PBMCs or T cells enriched from blood (not recorded which). This rearrangement joins TRBV2 to TRBJ2-2, with TRBD2 matching over 7 bases. CDR3 sequence (DNA): TGTGCCAGCAGTGAAGGGCGGCGGGGGAAGACCGGGGAGCTGTTTTTT. As protein: CASSEGRRGKTGELFF.